This TCR beta chain was documented in a study of identical twins. Germline values: CDR1 SGHAT, CDR2 FQNNGV. CDR3 length: 18 residues. V lost 3 bases and J lost 5; bases outside the gene matches: 15. In its sample, this clonotype was seen many times. MiXCR, applied by TCRdb to the 5' RACE reads, yields one record per CDR3 protein. The sample holds approximately 230,000 distinct CDR3 sequences, 5.5% to 7.5% seen once. The sample also formed part of further work on T cells expressing NK-cell markers.

The source is a woman aged 18-35 years in good health. This sequence joins TRBV11-2 and TRBJ1-2, with 10 bases identical to TRBD1. The material sequenced was CD8+ T cells sorted from blood. CDR3 DNA: TGTGCCAGCAGCTTCGGAAATCCCCTCAGGGACAGGGGTTATGGCTACACCTTC. Translating gives CASSFGNPLRDRGYGYTF.